Following are 21 T cell receptor beta chains from one sample sequenced in a study of T cells in localized non-small cell lung cancer. The table came from immunoSEQ multiplex PCR; TCRdb's copy has only in-frame clones and leaves some out. This repertoire shows some 29,000 clones, roughly 87% found once; its top ten account for roughly 6.8%. This material consisted of peripheral blood, taken before any cancer treatment. Receptors were obtained from a male donor aged 60 or over with stage I lung adenocarcinoma.

The rearrangement joins TRBV7-8 to TRBJ1-5, with D possibly being TRBD1 (6 bases). V lost 1 base and J 3 bases, leaving 13 bases between the germline ends. Germline CDR1 is SGHVS and CDR2 is FQNEAQ. The CDR3 runs to 16 residues. The CDR3 DNA sequence: TGTGCCAGCAGCTTAGTAGGGGGAGGAATCAATCAGCCCCAGCATTTT. Its translation: CASSLVGGGINQPQHF.

The V gene is TRBV5-5, the J gene TRBJ2-4; tentatively, D is TRBD2 (6 bases). The CDR3 runs to 16 residues. Trimming removed 5 bases from V and 6 bases from J, with 21 bases in between. The germline V gene has CDR1 SGHKS and CDR2 YYEKEE (reference sequence). The CDR3 loop reads CASSRLLPGLTNIQYF. DNA of the CDR3: TGTGCCAGCAGTCGTCTCCTACCGGGACTCACAAACATTCAGTACTTC.

The rearrangement links TRBV2 to TRBJ2-1; TRBD1 might be the D (5 bases). V lost 10 bases, J lost 9 bases, and 16 bases lay in between. Per germline, CDR1 SNHLY and CDR2 FYNNEI. The CDR3 extends over 12 amino acids. The CDR3, as DNA: TGTGCCACTAACGCAGGGTACGGTGAGCAGTTCTTC. Its translation: CATNAGYGEQFF. The full variable domain, rest sourced from reference TRBV2 and TRBJ2-1, is EPEVTQTPSHQVTQMGQEVILRCVPISNHLYFYWYRQILGQKVEFLVSFYNNEISEKSEIFDDQFSVERPDGSNFTLKIRSTKLEDSAMYFCATNAGYGEQFFGPGTRLTVL.

The chain has TRBV9 and TRBJ2-6; D might be TRBD1 or TRBD2, each matching 5 bases. Per the germline V gene, CDR1 is SGDLS and CDR2 is YYNGEE. V dropped 4 bases and J dropped 0 bases, with 20 bases sitting between them. The CDR3 totals 19 residues. The CDR3 nucleotides read TGTGCCAGCAGCCCGAGGCCGACGGGGCAGACCTCTGGGGCCAACGTCCTGACTTTC. Protein: CASSPRPTGQTSGANVLTF.

The chain is built from TRBV15 and TRBJ2-3; maybe TRBD2 (6 bases). Germline-derived CDR1 and CDR2 are LNHNV and YYDKDF (reference sequence). The CDR3 spans 19 residues. Trimming cost V 6 bases and J 2 bases, with 27 bases left between them. CDR3 region: CATSRSRRGGHPDTDTQYF. The CDR3 DNA sequence: TGTGCCACCAGTAGATCGAGGCGGGGCGGGCACCCCGACACAGATACGCAGTATTTT.

V gene TRBV5-1 combines with J gene TRBJ2-3, with 8 bases fitting TRBD1. Germline CDR1 is SGHRS and CDR2 is YFSETQ. V was clipped by 5 bases and J by 4 bases; unmatched bases: 12. This CDR3 contains 16 residues. The CDR3 region is CASRPRQGASSDTQYF. CDR3 nucleotides: TGCGCCAGCAGACCCCGTCAGGGGGCGTCCTCAGATACGCAGTATTTT.

Only a few counts were recorded for this clone. The chain links TRBV19 to TRBJ1-6; D may be TRBD1 (5 bases). The V end was cut by 3 bases, the J end by 9 bases, with 12 bases between. Germline V lookup: CDR1 LNHDA, CDR2 SQIVND (reference sequence). There are 14 residues in the CDR3. Written as DNA, the CDR3 is TGTGCCAGTAGTATCCCAGGGTCCAGTTCACCCCTCCACTTT. Translated: CASSIPGSSSPLHF.

This clone was found a few times. V and J are TRBV7-6 and TRBJ1-5; D is unresolved. The CDR3 consists of 14 residues. The V end was cut by 0 bases, the J end by 9 bases, with 12 bases between. Looked up from germline, CDR1 is SGHVS and CDR2 is FNYEAQ. CDR3 loop: CASSLAGPSGPQHF. The CDR3 region has the DNA TGTGCCAGCAGCTTAGCAGGCCCTTCAGGGCCCCAGCATTTT.

The chain joins TRBV5-1 to TRBJ2-6; a weak D match, TRBD1 (6 bases). Trimming removed 6 bases at V and 0 bases at J, with 13 bases between. Germline CDR1 and CDR2: SGHRS and YFSETQ. The length of the CDR3 is 16 residues. In DNA form, the CDR3 reads TGCGCCAGCACGACGCAGGGGCTCTCTGGGGCCAACGTCCTGACTTTC. This encodes CASTTQGLSGANVLTF.

V is TRBV28 and J is TRBJ1-6, with 8 bases that match TRBD1. There are 14 residues in the CDR3. V was pared by 5 bases and J by 13 bases, with 10 bases of the junction left unmatched. Germline CDR1 and CDR2: MDHEN and SYDVKM. CDR3 bases: TGTGCCAGCAGTACCGGGACAGGCTCGCCGCCCCTCCACTTT. It encodes CASSTGTGSPPLHF. Full variable domain (missing parts from reference TRBV28 and TRBJ1-6): DVKVTQSSRYLVKRTGEKVFLECVQDMDHENMFWYRQDPGLGLRLIYFSYDVKMKEKGDIPEGYSVSREKKERFSLILESASTNQTSMYLCASSTGTGSPPLHFGNGTRLTVT.

The table lists this clone with a count of one. The chain joins TRBV27 to TRBJ1-2, with D perhaps matching TRBD1 (6 bases). V shed 5 bases and J shed 7 bases, with 11 bases lying between them. CDR1 and CDR2 from the germline V gene are MNHEY and SMNVEV (reference sequence). The length of the CDR3 is 12 residues. The chain's CDR3 is CASSPTGGGYTF. Written as DNA, the CDR3 is TGTGCCAGCAGTCCGACAGGCGGTGGCTACACCTTC.

V usage is TRBV6-1 and J usage is TRBJ2-3; 9 bases match TRBD1. CDR1 is MNHNS, CDR2 SASEGT, per germline. J gave up 0 bases and V 8 bases, and 6 bases lay outside the gene matches. The CDR3 is made up of 15 amino acids. The CDR3 coding sequence is TGTGCCAGCGCAGGACAGGGGTTGAGCACAGATACGCAGTATTTT. Translated: CASAGQGLSTDTQYF.

The gene calls are TRBV6-5 and TRBJ2-3, with unresolved D. In germline, CDR1 is MNHEY, CDR2 SVGAGI. The CDR3 spans 14 residues. V was cut by 2 bases and J by 0 bases, with 6 bases left in between. CDR3 DNA sequence: TGTGCCAGCAGTTACGGGTATAGCACAGATACGCAGTATTTT. Translated, it gives CASSYGYSTDTQYF.

V is TRBV6-6 and J is TRBJ1-1, with D unclear. CDR3 size: 13 residues. Trimming stripped 5 bases from V and 0 bases from J, with 7 bases between. Germline CDR1 reads MNHNY; CDR2 reads SVGAGI (reference sequence). In DNA, the CDR3 is TGTGCCAGCAGTCCAACCATGAACACTGAAGCTTTCTTT. Residues: CASSPTMNTEAFF.

The rearrangement links TRBV18 to TRBJ2-2; 7 positions agree with TRBD1. The CDR3 totals 15 residues. Trimming removed 4 bases from V and 3 bases from J; junction bases left unmatched: 5. Germline CDR1 reads KGHSH; CDR2 reads LQKENI. The CDR3 here is CASSQQGQDTGELFF. CDR3 bases: TGTGCCAGCTCACAACAGGGGCAGGACACCGGGGAGCTGTTTTTT.

The V and J genes are TRBV10-1 and TRBJ2-3; the match to TRBD1 covers 8 bases. The CDR3 length is 16 residues. CDR1 is WNHNN and CDR2 is SYGVQD in the germline V gene (reference sequence). The junction had 7 bases not matched to a gene; V was cut back by 0 bases and J by 5 bases. CDR3 sequence: CASSESTQGARDTQYF. In nucleotides, the CDR3 is TGCGCCAGCAGTGAGTCGACGCAGGGGGCAAGAGATACGCAGTATTTT.

The V and J genes are TRBV5-3 and TRBJ2-5; a possible D gene is TRBD1 (5 bases). TRBV5-3 is known as an ORF, though its function is uncertain. The CDR3 is made up of 15 amino acids. The V end was cut by 2 bases, the J end by 2 bases, with 13 bases between. CDR3 DNA: TGTGCCAGAAGCTTAGACAGTTACCTTCAAGAGACCCAGTACTTC. This translates into CARSLDSYLQETQYF.

The gene calls are TRBV5-1 and TRBJ2-1; 9 bases are a match to TRBD2. The CDR3 contains 14 residues. Trimming cost V 8 bases and J 5 bases; bases outside gene matches: 8. Germline V lookup: CDR1 SGHRS, CDR2 YFSETQ. For the CDR3, the DNA is TGCGCCAGTAAGGTAGCGGGGGATAACAATGAGCAGTTCTTC. Its protein is CASKVAGDNNEQFF.

J is TRBJ1-6 and V is TRBV28; perhaps TRBD1 as D (5 bases). The CDR3 is made up of 15 amino acids. V was pared by 6 bases and J by 9 bases, with 18 bases between. Germline lookup yields CDR1 MDHEN and CDR2 SYDVKM. The CDR3 coding sequence is TGTGCCAGCAGGGGGGACGGGGCCGCGGTTTCACCCCTCCACTTT. This translates into CASRGDGAAVSPLHF.

The chain links TRBV19 to TRBJ1-1, with D possibly matching TRBD1 (5 bases). The CDR3 extends over 11 amino acids. The germline V and J ends were trimmed by 8 bases and 10 bases, with 14 bases remaining between them. The germline V gene has CDR1 LNHDA and CDR2 SQIVND (reference sequence). The CDR3 region is CASLRAGIAFF. The CDR3 DNA reads TGTGCCAGTTTAAGGGCAGGGATAGCTTTCTTT.

The J gene is TRBJ1-2, the V gene TRBV15; D call uncertain. V lost 0 bases, J lost 7 bases, and 12 bases lay in between. The CDR3 is made up of 14 amino acids. Germline CDR1 is LNHNV and CDR2 is YYDKDF (reference sequence). The CDR3, as DNA: TGTGCCACCAGCAGAGATCAGGCGGGCGGTGGCTACACCTTC. Translating gives CATSRDQAGGGYTF. The full variable domain, in which reference TRBV15 and TRBJ1-2 provide the parts outside the CDR3, is DAMVIQNPRYQVTQFGKPVTLSCSQTLNHNVMYWYQQKSSQAPKLLFHYYDKDFNNEADTPDNFQSRRPNTSFCFLDIRSPGLGDTAMYLCATSRDQAGGGYTFGSGTRLTVV.